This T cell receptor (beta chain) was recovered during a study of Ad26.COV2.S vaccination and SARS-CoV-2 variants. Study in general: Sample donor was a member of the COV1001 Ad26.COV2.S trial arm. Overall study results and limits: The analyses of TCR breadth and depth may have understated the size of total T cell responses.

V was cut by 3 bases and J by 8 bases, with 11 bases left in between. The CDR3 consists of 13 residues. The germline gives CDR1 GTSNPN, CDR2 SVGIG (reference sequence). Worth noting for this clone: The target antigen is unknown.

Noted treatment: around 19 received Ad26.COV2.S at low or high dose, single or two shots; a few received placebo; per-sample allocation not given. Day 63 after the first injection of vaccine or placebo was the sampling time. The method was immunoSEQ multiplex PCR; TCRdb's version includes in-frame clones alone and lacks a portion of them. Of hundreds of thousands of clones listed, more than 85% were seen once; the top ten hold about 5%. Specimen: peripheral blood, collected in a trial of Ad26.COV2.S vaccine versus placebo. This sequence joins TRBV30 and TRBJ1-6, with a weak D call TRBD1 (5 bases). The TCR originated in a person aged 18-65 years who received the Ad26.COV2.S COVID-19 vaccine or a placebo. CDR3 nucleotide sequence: TGTGCCTGGAGGGGGGACCTGGATTCACCCCTCCACTTT. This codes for CAWRGDLDSPLHF.